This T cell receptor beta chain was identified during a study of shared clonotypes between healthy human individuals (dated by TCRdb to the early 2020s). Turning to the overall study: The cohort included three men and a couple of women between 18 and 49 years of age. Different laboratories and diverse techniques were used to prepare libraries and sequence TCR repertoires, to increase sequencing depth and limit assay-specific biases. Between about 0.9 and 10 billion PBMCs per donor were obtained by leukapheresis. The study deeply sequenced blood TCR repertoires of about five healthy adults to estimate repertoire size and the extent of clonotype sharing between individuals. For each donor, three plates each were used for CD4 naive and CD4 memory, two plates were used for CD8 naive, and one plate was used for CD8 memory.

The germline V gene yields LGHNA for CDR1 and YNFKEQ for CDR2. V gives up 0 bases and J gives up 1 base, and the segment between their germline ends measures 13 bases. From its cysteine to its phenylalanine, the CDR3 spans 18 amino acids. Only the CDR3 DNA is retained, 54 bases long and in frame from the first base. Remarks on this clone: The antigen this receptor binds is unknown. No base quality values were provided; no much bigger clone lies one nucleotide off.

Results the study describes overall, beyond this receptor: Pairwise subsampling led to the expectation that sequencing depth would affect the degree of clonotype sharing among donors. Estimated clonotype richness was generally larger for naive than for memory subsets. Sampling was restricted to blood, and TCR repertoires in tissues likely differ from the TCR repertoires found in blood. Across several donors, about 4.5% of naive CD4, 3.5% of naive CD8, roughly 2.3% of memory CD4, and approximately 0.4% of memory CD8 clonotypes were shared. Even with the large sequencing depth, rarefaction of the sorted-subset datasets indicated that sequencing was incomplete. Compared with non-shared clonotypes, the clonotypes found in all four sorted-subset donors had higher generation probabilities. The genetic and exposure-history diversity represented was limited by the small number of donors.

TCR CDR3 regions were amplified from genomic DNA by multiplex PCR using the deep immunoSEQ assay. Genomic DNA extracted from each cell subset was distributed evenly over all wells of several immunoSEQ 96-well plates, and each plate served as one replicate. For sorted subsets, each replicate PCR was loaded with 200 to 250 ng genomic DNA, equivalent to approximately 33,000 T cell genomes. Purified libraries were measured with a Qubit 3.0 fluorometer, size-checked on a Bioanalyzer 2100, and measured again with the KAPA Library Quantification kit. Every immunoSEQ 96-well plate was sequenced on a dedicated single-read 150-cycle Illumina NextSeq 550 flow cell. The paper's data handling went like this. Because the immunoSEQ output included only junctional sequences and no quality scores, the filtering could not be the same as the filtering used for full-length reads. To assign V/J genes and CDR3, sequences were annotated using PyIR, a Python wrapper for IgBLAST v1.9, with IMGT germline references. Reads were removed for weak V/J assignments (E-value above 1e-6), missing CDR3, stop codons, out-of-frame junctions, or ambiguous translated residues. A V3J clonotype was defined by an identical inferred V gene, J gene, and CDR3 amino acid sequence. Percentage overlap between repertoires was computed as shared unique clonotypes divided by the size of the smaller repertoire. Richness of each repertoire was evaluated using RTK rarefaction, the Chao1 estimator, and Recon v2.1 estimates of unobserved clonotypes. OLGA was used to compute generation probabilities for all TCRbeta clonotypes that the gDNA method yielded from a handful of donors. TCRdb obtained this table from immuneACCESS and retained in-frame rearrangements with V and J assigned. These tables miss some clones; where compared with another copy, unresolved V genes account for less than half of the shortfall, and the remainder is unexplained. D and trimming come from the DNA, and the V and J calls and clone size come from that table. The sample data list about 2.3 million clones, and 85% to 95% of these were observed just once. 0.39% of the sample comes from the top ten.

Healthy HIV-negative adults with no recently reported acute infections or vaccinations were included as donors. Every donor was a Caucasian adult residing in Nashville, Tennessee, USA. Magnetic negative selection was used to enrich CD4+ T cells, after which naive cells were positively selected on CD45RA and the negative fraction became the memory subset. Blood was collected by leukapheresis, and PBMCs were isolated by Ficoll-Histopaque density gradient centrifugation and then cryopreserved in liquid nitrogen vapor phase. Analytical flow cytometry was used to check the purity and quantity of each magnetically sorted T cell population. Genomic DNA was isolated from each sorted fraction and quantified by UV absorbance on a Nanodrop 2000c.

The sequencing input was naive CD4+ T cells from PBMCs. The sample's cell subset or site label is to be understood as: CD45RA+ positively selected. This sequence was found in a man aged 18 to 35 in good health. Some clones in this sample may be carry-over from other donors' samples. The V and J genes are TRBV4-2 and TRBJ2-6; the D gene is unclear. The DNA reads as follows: TGTGCCAGCAGCCAAGATGGAAGGGTTCTATCTGGGGCCAACGTCCTGACTTTC. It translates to CASSQDGRVLSGANVLTF.